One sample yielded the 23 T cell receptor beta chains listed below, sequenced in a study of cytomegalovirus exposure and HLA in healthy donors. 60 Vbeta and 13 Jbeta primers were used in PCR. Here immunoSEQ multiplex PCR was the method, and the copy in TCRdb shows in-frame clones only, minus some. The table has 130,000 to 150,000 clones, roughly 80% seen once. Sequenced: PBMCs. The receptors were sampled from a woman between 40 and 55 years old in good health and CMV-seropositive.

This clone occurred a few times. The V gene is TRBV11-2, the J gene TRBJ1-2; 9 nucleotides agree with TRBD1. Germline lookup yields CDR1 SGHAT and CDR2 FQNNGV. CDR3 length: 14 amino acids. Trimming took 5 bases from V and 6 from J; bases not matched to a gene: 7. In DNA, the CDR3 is TGTGCCAGCAGCACTCGGACAGGGGTGGATGGCTACACCTTC. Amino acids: CASSTRTGVDGYTF.

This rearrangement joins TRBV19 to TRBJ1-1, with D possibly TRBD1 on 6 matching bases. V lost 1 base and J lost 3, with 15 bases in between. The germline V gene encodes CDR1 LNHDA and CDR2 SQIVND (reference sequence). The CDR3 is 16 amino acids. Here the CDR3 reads CASSIVGQGRYTEAFF. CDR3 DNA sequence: TGTGCCAGTAGTATAGTGGGCCAGGGGCGGTACACTGAAGCTTTCTTT. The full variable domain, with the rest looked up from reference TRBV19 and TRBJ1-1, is DGGITQSPKYLFRKEGQNVTLSCEQNLNHDAMYWYRQDPGQGLRLIYYSQIVNDFQKGDIAEGYSVSREKKESFPLTVTSAQKNPTAFYLCASSIVGQGRYTEAFFGQGTRLTVV.

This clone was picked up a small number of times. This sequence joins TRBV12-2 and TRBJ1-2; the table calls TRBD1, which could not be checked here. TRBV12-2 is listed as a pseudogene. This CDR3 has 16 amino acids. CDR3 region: CASRLGRDRSFYGYTF. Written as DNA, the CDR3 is TGTGCAAGTCGCTTAGGGAGGGACAGGTCCTTCTATGGCTACACCTTC.

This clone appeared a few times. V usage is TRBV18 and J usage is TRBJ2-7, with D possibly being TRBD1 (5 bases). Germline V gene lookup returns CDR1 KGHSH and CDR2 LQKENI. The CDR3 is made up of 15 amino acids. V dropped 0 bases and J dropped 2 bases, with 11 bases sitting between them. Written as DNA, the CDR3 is TGTGCCAGCTCACCACCCGCCAGGGCGACCTACGAGCAGTACTTC. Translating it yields CASSPPARATYEQYF.

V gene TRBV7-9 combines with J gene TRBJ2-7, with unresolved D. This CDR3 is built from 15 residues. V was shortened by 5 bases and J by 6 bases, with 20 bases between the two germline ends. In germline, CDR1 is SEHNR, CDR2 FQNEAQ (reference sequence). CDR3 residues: CASSPAVGKRPEQYF. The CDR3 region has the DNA TGTGCCAGCAGCCCGGCGGTCGGAAAGAGGCCCGAGCAGTACTTC.

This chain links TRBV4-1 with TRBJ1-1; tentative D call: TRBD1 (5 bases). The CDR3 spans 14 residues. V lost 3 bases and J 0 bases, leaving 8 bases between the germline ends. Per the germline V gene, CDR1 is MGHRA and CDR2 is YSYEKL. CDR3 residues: CASSQDNLNTEAFF. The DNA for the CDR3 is TGCGCCAGCAGCCAGGACAACCTGAACACTGAAGCTTTCTTT.

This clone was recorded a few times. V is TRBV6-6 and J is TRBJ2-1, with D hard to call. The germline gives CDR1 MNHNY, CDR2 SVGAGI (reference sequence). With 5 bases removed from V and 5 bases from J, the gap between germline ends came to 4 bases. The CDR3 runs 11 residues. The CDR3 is CASSHNNEQFF. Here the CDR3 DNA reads TGTGCCAGCAGTCACAACAATGAGCAGTTCTTC.

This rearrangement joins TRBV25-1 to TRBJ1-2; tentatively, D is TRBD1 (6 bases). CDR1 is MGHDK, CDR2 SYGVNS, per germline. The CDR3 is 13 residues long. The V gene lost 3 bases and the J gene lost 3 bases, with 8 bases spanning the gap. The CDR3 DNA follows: TGTGCCAGCAGTGACCAGGGGTACTATGGCTACACCTTC. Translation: CASSDQGYYGYTF.

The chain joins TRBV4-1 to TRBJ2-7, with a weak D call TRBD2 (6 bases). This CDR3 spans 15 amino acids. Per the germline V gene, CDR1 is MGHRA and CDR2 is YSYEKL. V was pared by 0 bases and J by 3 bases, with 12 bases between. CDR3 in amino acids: CASSQEGLGYYEQYF. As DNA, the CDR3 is TGCGCCAGCAGCCAAGAGGGACTGGGGTACTACGAGCAGTACTTC.

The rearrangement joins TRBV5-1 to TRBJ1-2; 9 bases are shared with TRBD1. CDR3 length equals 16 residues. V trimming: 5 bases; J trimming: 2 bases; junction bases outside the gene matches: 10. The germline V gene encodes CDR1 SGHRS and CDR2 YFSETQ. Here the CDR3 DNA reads TGCGCCAGCAGTTCGGGACAGGGTTTGTTGAACTATGGCTACACCTTC. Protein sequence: CASSSGQGLLNYGYTF.

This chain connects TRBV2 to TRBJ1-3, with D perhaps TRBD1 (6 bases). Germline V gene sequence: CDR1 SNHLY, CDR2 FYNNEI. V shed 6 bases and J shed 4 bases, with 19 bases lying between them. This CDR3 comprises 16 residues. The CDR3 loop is CASSELQGISGNTIYF. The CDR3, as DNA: TGTGCCAGCAGCGAATTACAGGGTATCTCCGGAAACACCATATATTTT.

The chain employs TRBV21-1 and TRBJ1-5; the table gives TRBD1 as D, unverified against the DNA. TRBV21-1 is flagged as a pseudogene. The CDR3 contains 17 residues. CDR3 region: CASSASQGGVTNQPQHF. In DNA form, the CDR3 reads TGTGCCAGCAGCGCCTCACAGGGGGGGGTTACGAATCAGCCCCAGCATTTT.

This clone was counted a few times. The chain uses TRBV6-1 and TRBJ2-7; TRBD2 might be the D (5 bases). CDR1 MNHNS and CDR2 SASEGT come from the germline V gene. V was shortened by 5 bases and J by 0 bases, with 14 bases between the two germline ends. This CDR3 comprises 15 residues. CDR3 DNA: TGTGCCAGCAGTCGAGGAGCCGGGAACTCCTACGAGCAGTACTTC. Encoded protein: CASSRGAGNSYEQYF.

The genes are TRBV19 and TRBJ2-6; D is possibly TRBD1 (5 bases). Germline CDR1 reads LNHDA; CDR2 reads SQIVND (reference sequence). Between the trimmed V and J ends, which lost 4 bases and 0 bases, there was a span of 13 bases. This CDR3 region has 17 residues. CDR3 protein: CASSTWGGGSGANVLTF. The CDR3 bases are TGTGCCAGTAGTACCTGGGGCGGCGGCTCTGGGGCCAACGTCCTGACTTTC. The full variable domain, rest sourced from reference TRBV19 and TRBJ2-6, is DGGITQSPKYLFRKEGQNVTLSCEQNLNHDAMYWYRQDPGQGLRLIYYSQIVNDFQKGDIAEGYSVSREKKESFPLTVTSAQKNPTAFYLCASSTWGGGSGANVLTFGAGSRLTVL.

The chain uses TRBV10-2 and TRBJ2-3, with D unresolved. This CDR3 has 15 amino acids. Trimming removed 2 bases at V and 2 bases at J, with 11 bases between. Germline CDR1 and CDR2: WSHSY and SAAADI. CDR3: CASSEDLVTTDTQYF. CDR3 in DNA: TGCGCCAGCAGTGAGGATCTAGTCACCACAGATACGCAGTATTTT.

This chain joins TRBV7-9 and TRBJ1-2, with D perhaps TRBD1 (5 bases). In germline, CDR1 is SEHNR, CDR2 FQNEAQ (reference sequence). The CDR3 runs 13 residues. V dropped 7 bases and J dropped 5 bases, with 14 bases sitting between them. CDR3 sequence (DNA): TGTGCCAGCACCCCCCAGGACATTTATGGCTACACCTTC. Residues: CASTPQDIYGYTF.

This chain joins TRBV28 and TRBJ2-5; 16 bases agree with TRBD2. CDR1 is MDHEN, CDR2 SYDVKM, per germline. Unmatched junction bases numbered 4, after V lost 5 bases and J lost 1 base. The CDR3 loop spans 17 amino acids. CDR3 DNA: TGTGCCAGCAGTGGGGGACTAGCGGGGGGGACCCAAGAGACCCAGTACTTC. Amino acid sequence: CASSGGLAGGTQETQYF.

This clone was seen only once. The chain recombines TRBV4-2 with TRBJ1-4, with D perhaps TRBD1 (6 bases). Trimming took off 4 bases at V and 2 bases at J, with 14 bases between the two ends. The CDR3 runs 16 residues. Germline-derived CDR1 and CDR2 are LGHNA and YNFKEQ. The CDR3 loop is CASSPQGRGTNEKLFF. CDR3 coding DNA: TGTGCCAGCAGCCCTCAGGGGCGGGGGACTAATGAAAAACTGTTTTTT.

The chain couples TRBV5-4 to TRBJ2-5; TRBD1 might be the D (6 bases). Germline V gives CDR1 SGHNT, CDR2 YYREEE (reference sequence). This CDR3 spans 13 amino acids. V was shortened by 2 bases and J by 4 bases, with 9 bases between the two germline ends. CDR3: CASSFRGTETQYF. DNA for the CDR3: TGTGCCAGCAGCTTCAGGGGTACAGAGACCCAGTACTTC.

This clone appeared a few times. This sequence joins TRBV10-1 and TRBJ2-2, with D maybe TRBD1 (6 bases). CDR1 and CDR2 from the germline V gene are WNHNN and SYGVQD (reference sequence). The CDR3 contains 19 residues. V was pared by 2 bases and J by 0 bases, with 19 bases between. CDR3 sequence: CASSERGRGILTNTGELFF. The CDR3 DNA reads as TGCGCCAGCAGTGAGAGGGGCAGGGGAATACTTACGAACACCGGGGAGCTGTTTTTT.

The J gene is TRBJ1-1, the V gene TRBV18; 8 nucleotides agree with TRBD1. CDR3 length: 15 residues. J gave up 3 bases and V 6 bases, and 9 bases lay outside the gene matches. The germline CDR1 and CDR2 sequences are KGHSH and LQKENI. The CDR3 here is CASSPIPGQDTEAFF. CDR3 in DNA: TGTGCCAGCTCCCCTATTCCGGGACAGGACACTGAAGCTTTCTTT.

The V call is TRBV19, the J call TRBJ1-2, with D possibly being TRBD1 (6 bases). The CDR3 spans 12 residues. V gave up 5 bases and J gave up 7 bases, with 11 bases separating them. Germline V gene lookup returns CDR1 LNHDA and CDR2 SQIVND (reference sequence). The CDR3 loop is CASSADSVGYTF. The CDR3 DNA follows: TGTGCCAGTAGTGCGGACAGCGTTGGCTACACCTTC. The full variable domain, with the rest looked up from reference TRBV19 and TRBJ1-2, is DGGITQSPKYLFRKEGQNVTLSCEQNLNHDAMYWYRQDPGQGLRLIYYSQIVNDFQKGDIAEGYSVSREKKESFPLTVTSAQKNPTAFYLCASSADSVGYTFGSGTRLTVV.

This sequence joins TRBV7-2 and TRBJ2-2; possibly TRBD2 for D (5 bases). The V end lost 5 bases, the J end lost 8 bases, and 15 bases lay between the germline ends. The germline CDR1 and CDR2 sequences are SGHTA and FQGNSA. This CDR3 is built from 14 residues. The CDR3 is CASSPQGRTGELFF. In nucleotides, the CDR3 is TGTGCCAGCAGCCCCCAAGGACGGACTGGGGAGCTGTTTTTT.